The sequence of this T cell receptor beta chain was determined in a study of blood T cell repertoires in COVID-19. Study as a whole: Material from acute and convalescent COVID-19 was sourced from the United States, Italy and Spain.

CDR3 length: 13 residues. Germline CDR1 and CDR2: MNHEY and SMNVEV (reference sequence). Trimming shortened V by 8 bases and J by 4 bases, and 14 bases separated the two germline ends. Original methodology: Reference gene primer amplification in the assay estimated nucleated cell counts. Measured with immunoSEQ multiplex PCR; TCRdb has only the in-frame clones, and not every one. D and trimming were read from the DNA, whereas the V and J calls and clone size are those reported in that table. Of tens of thousands of clones in the sample, around 82% were seen once. The sequence derives from a man older than 75 with acute or convalescent COVID-19. The chain links TRBV27 to TRBJ1-2; D perhaps matches TRBD1 (6 bases). Material: peripheral blood. The CDR3 nucleotides read TGTGCCAGCTCGACAGGCGCTCGCTATGGCTACACCTTC. This translates into CASSTGARYGYTF.